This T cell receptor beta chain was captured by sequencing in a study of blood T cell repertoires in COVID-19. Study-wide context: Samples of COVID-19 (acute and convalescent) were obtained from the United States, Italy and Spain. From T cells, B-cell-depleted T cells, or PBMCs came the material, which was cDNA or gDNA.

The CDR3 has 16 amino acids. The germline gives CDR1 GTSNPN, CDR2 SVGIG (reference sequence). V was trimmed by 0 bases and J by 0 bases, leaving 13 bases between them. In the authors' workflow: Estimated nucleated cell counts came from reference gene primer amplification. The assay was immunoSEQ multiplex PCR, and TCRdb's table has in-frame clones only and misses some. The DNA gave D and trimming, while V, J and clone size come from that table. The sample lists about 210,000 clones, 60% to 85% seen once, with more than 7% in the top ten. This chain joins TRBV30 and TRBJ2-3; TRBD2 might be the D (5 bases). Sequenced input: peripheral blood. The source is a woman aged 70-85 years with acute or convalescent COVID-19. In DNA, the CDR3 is TGTGCCTGGAGTGTTTTAAGCGGAACTAGCACAGATACGCAGTATTTT. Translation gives CAWSVLSGTSTDTQYF.